These 21 T cell receptor beta chains were sequenced from one sample in a study of response to subunit inactivated influenza vaccine. TCRdb reanalysed the RT-PCR reads using MiXCR and keeps one entry per CDR3 protein. The profile covers approximately 680,000 distinct CDR3 sequences, with 15% to 18% appearing a single time and under 14% taken by the ten largest. Sequenced here: PBMCs from blood, sampled approximately 13 days after vaccination. Receptor source: a man between 50 and 59 years old who received an inactivated influenza vaccine.

The rearrangement links TRBV30 to TRBJ1-4; 7 nucleotides line up with TRBD1. The CDR3 length is 13 residues. CDR1 and CDR2 from the germline V gene are GTSNPN and SVGIG (reference sequence). Trimming cost V 7 bases and J 4 bases; bases outside gene matches: 6. The CDR3 spells CASPGQLNEKLFF. The CDR3 DNA reads TGTGCCTCCCCGGGACAGCTTAATGAAAAACTGTTTTTT.

This clonotype was seen a few times. V gene TRBV29-1 combines with J gene TRBJ2-5; D possibly corresponds to TRBD2 (6 bases). Germline V gene sequence: CDR1 SQVTM, CDR2 ANQGSEA. The V gene lost 5 bases and the J gene lost 6 bases, with 16 bases spanning the gap. CDR3 length: 13 amino acids. Here the CDR3 reads CSVQTRLVKTQYF. DNA for the CDR3: TGCAGCGTTCAAACTCGACTAGTGAAGACCCAGTACTTC.

In DNA, the CDR3 is TGTGCCAGCAGCTCAGGAACACAGGGACTGAGCACAGATACGCAGTATTTT. Translation gives CASSSGTQGLSTDTQYF. The V and J genes are TRBV7-9 and TRBJ2-3; the D gene could be TRBD1 or TRBD2 (6 bases each). The CDR3 has 17 amino acids. The germline V gene encodes CDR1 SEHNR and CDR2 FQNEAQ (reference sequence). V dropped 4 bases and J dropped 0 bases, with 17 bases sitting between them. Variable domain in full (rest from reference TRBV7-9 and TRBJ2-3): DTGVSQNPRHKITKRGQNVTFRCDPISEHNRLYWYRQTLGQGPEFLTYFQNEAQLEKSRLLSDRFSAERPKGSFSTLEIQRTEQGDSAMYLCASSSGTQGLSTDTQYFGPGTRLTVL.

The chain joins TRBV28 to TRBJ1-1; no clear D. CDR3 size: 16 residues. The germline V gene encodes CDR1 MDHEN and CDR2 SYDVKM. The germline V and J ends were trimmed by 1 base and 1 base, with 13 bases remaining between them. The CDR3 protein is CASSLYGRRKNTEAFF. The CDR3 nucleotides read TGTGCCAGCAGTTTATATGGTCGCCGAAAGAACACTGAAGCTTTCTTT.

This clonotype has just a few counts. The DNA for the CDR3 is TGTGCCAGCAGTCCGGAGGAGGGCTATGGCTACACCTTC. It translates to CASSPEEGYGYTF. This chain uses TRBV2 with TRBJ1-2, with D unclear. Trimming pared 5 bases from V and 4 bases from J, leaving 11 bases between. This CDR3 is built from 13 residues. Germline CDR1 and CDR2: SNHLY and FYNNEI.

This clonotype was picked up a small number of times. V gene TRBV7-2 combines with J gene TRBJ2-5, with a tentative D call TRBD1 (5 bases). The CDR3 has 15 amino acids. The V and J ends lost 0 bases and 2 bases respectively, with 10 bases between them. Germline CDR1 is SGHTA and CDR2 is FQGNSA. The CDR3 nucleotides are TGTGCCAGCAGCTTAGCCCTGACAGCACAAGAGACCCAGTACTTC. It specifies CASSLALTAQETQYF. The whole variable domain, filled in from reference TRBV7-2 and TRBJ2-5, reads GAGVSQSPSNKVTEKGKDVELRCDPISGHTALYWYRQSLGQGLEFLIYFQGNSAPDKSGLPSDRFSAERTGGSVSTLTIQRTQQEDSAVYLCASSLALTAQETQYFGPGTRLLVL.

This clonotype showed up just a few times. The genes are TRBV6-6 and TRBJ1-3; no definite D call. Between the trimmed V and J ends, which lost 3 bases and 7 bases, there was a span of 4 bases. CDR1 is MNHNY and CDR2 is SVGAGI in the germline V gene (reference sequence). The CDR3 consists of 11 residues. The CDR3 DNA sequence: TGTGCCAGCAGTTATAGGAACACCATATATTTT. The encoded protein is CASSYRNTIYF.

The chain recombines TRBV24-1 with TRBJ2-4; 9 bases fit TRBD1. The trim removed 2 bases at V and 0 bases at J, leaving 4 bases unmatched. Germline CDR1 reads KGHDR; CDR2 reads SFDVKD. The CDR3 extends over 17 amino acids. The CDR3 DNA reads TGTGCCACCAGTGATTCCGGGACAGGGACAGCCAAAAACATTCAGTACTTC. The encoded protein is CATSDSGTGTAKNIQYF.

This clonotype was counted a few times. The chain joins TRBV5-1 to TRBJ2-5; TRBD2 matches 15 bases. Germline V CDR1 and CDR2: SGHRS, YFSETQ. Trimming at V came to 4 bases and at J to 4 bases, leaving 11 bases not matched to a gene. CDR3 length: 18 amino acids. The CDR3 loop is CASSRGLAGGPIPETQYF. The CDR3 region has the DNA TGCGCCAGCAGCAGAGGACTAGCGGGGGGGCCGATTCCAGAGACCCAGTACTTC.

This clonotype occurred a few times. The V and J genes are TRBV20-1 and TRBJ2-7, with 9 bases matching TRBD2. Trimming took 7 bases from V and 4 from J; bases not matched to a gene: 5. This CDR3 has 12 amino acids. CDR1 and CDR2 (germline): DFQATT, SNEGSKA (reference sequence). The CDR3 reads CSGSGGNYEQYF. The CDR3 nucleotides read TGCAGTGGGAGCGGGGGGAATTACGAGCAGTACTTC.

The genes are TRBV5-4 and TRBJ2-7; 11 nucleotides line up with TRBD2. The CDR3 length is 14 residues. J gave up 7 bases and V 4 bases, and 7 bases lay outside the gene matches. Per germline, CDR1 SGHNT and CDR2 YYREEE (reference sequence). The CDR3 loop reads CASSLLAGAGEQYF. The CDR3 bases are TGTGCCAGCAGCCTACTAGCGGGGGCCGGGGAGCAGTACTTC.

DNA of the CDR3: TGTGCCAGCAGTCCACCAACAGCCCCGCCCGGAAACACCATATATTTT. Translation gives CASSPPTAPPGNTIYF. The genes are TRBV12-3 or TRBV12-4 and TRBJ1-3; no clear D. Trimming cost V 5 bases and J 4 bases, with 18 bases left between them. The CDR3 runs 16 residues.

The rearrangement joins TRBV24-1 to TRBJ2-2; D not resolved. Germline V lookup: CDR1 KGHDR, CDR2 SFDVKD. Between the trimmed V and J ends, which lost 4 bases and 5 bases, there was a span of 13 bases. The CDR3 sequence is 15 residues long. DNA of the CDR3: TGTGCCACCAGTGACCCAAAAGCACCTACCGGGGAGCTGTTTTTT. It is translated as CATSDPKAPTGELFF.

This clonotype showed up just a few times. The chain is built from TRBV12-3 or TRBV12-4 and TRBJ2-1; either TRBD1 or TRBD2 may fit D (5 bases each). Trimming took 7 bases from V and 10 from J, leaving 17 bases between them. This CDR3 contains 13 residues. Written as DNA, the CDR3 is TGTGCCAGCACATGGGTGGGGGTAGAAGAGCAGTTCTTC. Residues: CASTWVGVEEQFF.

The CDR3 DNA is TGCGCCAGCAGCCACCTAGCGGGTCGTGAGCAGTTCTTC. Translation: CASSHLAGREQFF. The rearrangement joins TRBV4-3 to TRBJ2-1; TRBD2 matches 8 bases. V lost 3 bases to trimming and J lost 9 bases; unmatched junction nucleotides: 4. Germline CDR1 and CDR2: LGHNA and YSLEER. CDR3 length equals 13 residues.

The table lists this clonotype with a few counts. The rearrangement links TRBV3-1 to TRBJ1-1; 7 nucleotides align to TRBD1. V dropped 6 bases and J dropped 2; count of bases not matched to a gene: 6. The CDR3 length is 14 residues. From germline, CDR1 is LGHDT and CDR2 YNNKEL (reference sequence). CDR3 nucleotides: TGTGCCAGCAGGGCGCGGGACAGCAACACTGAAGCTTTCTTT. Its protein is CASRARDSNTEAFF. Full variable domain (outside the CDR3, taken from reference TRBV3-1 and TRBJ1-1): DTAVSQTPKYLVTQMGNDKSIKCEQNLGHDTMYWYKQDSKKFLKIMFSYNNKELIINETVPNRFSPKSPDKAHLNLHINSLELGDSAVYFCASRARDSNTEAFFGQGTRLTVV.

The rearrangement uses TRBV20-1 and TRBJ1-4; possibly TRBD1 for D (6 bases). CDR3 length: 14 amino acids. Trimming removed 3 bases from V and 4 bases from J, with 12 bases in between. CDR1 DFQATT and CDR2 SNEGSKA come from the germline V gene (reference sequence). CDR3 sequence (DNA): TGCAGTGCTAGTGCACAGGGAATTAATGAAAAACTGTTTTTT. It encodes CSASAQGINEKLFF.

The CDR3 loop is CASSLVAGTSTDTQYF. CDR3 sequence (DNA): TGTGCCAGCAGCTTAGTTGCGGGAACTAGCACAGATACGCAGTATTTT. J is TRBJ2-3 and V is TRBV7-2, with D possibly being TRBD2 (6 bases). CDR1 and CDR2 from the germline V gene are SGHTA and FQGNSA. Trimming left V 1 base short and J 0 bases short, with 11 bases between. This CDR3 spans 16 amino acids.

This clonotype was picked up a small number of times. The chain has TRBV20-1 and TRBJ2-2; D is possibly TRBD2 (5 bases). The CDR3 contains 13 residues. Germline V lookup: CDR1 DFQATT, CDR2 SNEGSKA (reference sequence). V lost 2 bases to trimming and J lost 4 bases, with 8 bases between them. The CDR3 here is CSARRRLTGELFF. The DNA of the CDR3 is TGCAGTGCTAGAAGGAGGCTCACCGGGGAGCTGTTTTTT.

This rearrangement joins TRBV7-8 to TRBJ2-1; TRBD1 agrees at 10 bases. The length of the CDR3 is 16 residues. Germline V lookup: CDR1 SGHVS, CDR2 FQNEAQ. After removal of 1 base from V and 4 bases from J, the junction contained 4 bases not matched to a gene. CDR3 in DNA: TGTGCCAGCAGCTTAGGAAGGACAGGGGGATACAATGAGCAGTTCTTC. This encodes CASSLGRTGGYNEQFF.

This clonotype has only a few counts. The chain links TRBV5-1 to TRBJ2-3, with 12 bases aligning to TRBD2. The J segment lost 4 bases and the V segment lost 3 bases, leaving 9 bases of the junction unmatched. This CDR3 region has 17 residues. The germline gives CDR1 SGHRS, CDR2 YFSETQ. CDR3 loop: CASSWALTSGGSDTQYF. The CDR3 DNA sequence: TGCGCCAGCAGCTGGGCCCTGACTAGCGGGGGCTCAGATACGCAGTATTTT. The full variable domain, with the rest looked up from reference TRBV5-1 and TRBJ2-3, is KAGVTQTPRYLIKTRGQQVTLSCSPISGHRSVSWYQQTPGQGLQFLFEYFSETQRNKGNFPGRFSGRQFSNSRSEMNVSTLELGDSALYLCASSWALTSGGSDTQYFGPGTRLTVL.